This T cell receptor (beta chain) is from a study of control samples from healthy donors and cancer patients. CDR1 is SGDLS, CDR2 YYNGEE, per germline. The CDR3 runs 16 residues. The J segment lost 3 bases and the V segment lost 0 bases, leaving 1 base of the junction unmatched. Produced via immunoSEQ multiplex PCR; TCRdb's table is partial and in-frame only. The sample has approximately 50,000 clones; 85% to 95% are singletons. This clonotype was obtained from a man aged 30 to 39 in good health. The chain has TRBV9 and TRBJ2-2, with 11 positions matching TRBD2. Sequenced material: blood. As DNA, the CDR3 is TGTGCCAGCAGCGTAGTAGCGGGAGGGTACACCGGGGAGCTGTTTTTT. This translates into CASSVVAGGYTGELFF.